The clone carrying this T cell receptor beta chain appeared many times. The data were taken from a study of human T cells and chemical hapten exposure. V dropped 4 bases and J dropped 7 bases, with 14 bases sitting between them. The CDR3 is made up of 14 amino acids. Per germline, CDR1 MGHRA and CDR2 YSYEKL. Time point in this sample: patch test 1, 2 weeks after DPC sensitization. As to treatment: therapeutic diphenylcyclopropenone sensitization with weekly scalp DPC. TCRdb used MiXCR to reprocess the RACE reads, holding one entry per CDR3 protein. The repertoire consists of about 80,000 distinct CDR3 sequences, with roughly 7.2% occurring once and the leading ten covering around 1.5%.

The V gene is TRBV4-1, the J gene TRBJ1-5; D is undetermined. Sequenced material: whole blood, taken in connection with sensitization to the hapten diphenylcyclopropenone (DPC). This sequence was found in a woman aged 25 to 45 with alopecia areata. Some clones in this sample may be carry-over from other donors' samples. Written as DNA, the CDR3 is TGCGCCAGCAGCCCAACAGCGTTCGTCCAGCCCCAGCATTTT. It specifies CASSPTAFVQPQHF.